The rows below give T cell receptor beta chains drawn from one sample of a study of a mutant IDH1 vaccine in newly diagnosed glioma. The repertoire was sequenced with immunoSEQ multiplex PCR; TCRdb's copy has only in-frame clones and lacks some. The table has roughly 110,000 clones, 85% to 90% seen once; the top ten hold around 0.61%. No antigen has been assigned to these receptors. This material consisted of PBMCs, taken from a glioma patient whose treatment included an IDH1 peptide vaccine. Receptors were obtained from a woman aged 50 to 60 with glioma. Each CDR3 is given with its conserved first and last residue. D genes are given only for firm matches. Not every row has a clone size; where given, it reads once, few, many or a size class.

CDR3nt	CDR3aa	abundance	j_gene	v_gene	d_gene
TGCAGCGTCTTAGGGGGTTTAAGCTCCTACGAGCAGTACTTC	CSVLGGLSSYEQYF	NA	TRBJ2-7	TRBV29-1	NA
TGTGCCAGCAGCTTAGGGGAAGAGGGTTACGAGCAGTACTTC	CASSLGEEGYEQYF	NA	TRBJ2-7	TRBV7-6	NA
TGTGCCAGTAGTGCCCGGACGGGAGCGGGCGGGACCTACGAGCAGTACTTC	CASSARTGAGGTYEQYF	NA	TRBJ2-7	TRBV19	NA
TGCGCCAGCGGTTCCTCCCAGGGGTGGTACAATGAGCAGTTCTTC	CASGSSQGWYNEQFF	once	TRBJ2-1	TRBV10-2	NA
TGTGCCAGCAGCGTAGGGCAGGGGAATGAGCAGTTCTTC	CASSVGQGNEQFF	NA	TRBJ2-1	TRBV9	NA
TGCGCCAGCAGCTTGGACCTGAATCGTTACAATGAGCAGTTCTTC	CASSLDLNRYNEQFF	NA	TRBJ2-1	TRBV5-1	NA
TGTGCCAGCAGCTTAATCAGGGGAAACACCATATATTTT	CASSLIRGNTIYF	NA	TRBJ1-3	TRBV7-9	NA
TGTGCCAGTAGTCTACAGGGACTCCATCCAACTAATGAAAAACTGTTTTTT	CASSLQGLHPTNEKLFF	once	TRBJ1-4	TRBV19	NA
TGTGCCATAGGGGTAAGCTACGAGCAGTACTTC	CAIGVSYEQYF	NA	TRBJ2-7	TRBV2	NA
TGTGCCAGCAGTCACCGGACTAGCTGGGAGCAGTACTTC	CASSHRTSWEQYF	NA	TRBJ2-7	TRBV6-6	TRBD2
TGTGCCAGCCAGGACAGCTCCACAGATACGCAGTATTTT	CASQDSSTDTQYF	NA	TRBJ2-3	TRBV11-1	NA
TGTGCCAGCAGCCCCAGCGGGGCTCAGCCCCAGCATTTT	CASSPSGAQPQHF	NA	TRBJ1-5	TRBV11-2	NA
TGTGCCAGCAGGGGGGGACAGTTTAACTATGGCTACACCTTC	CASRGGQFNYGYTF	NA	TRBJ1-2	TRBV28	TRBD1
TGCGCCAGCAGCCAAGAAGTCGGGAGGGCGGATACGCAGTATTTT	CASSQEVGRADTQYF	NA	TRBJ2-3	TRBV4-1	TRBD2
TGTGCCAGCGCGCGGGGAACTAATGAAAAACTGTTTTTT	CASARGTNEKLFF	few	TRBJ1-4	TRBV14	NA
TGTGCCAGCAGAGGGCCAAGGCGGGGCTACACCTTC	CASRGPRRGYTF	NA	TRBJ1-2	TRBV27	NA
TGTGCCAGCAGCCTGGCCCTGGGGGACGAAAAACTGTTTTTT	CASSLALGDEKLFF	NA	TRBJ1-4	TRBV6-5	NA
TGTGCCATCACCGGGAGTCAAGCTTCGGACGAGCAGTACTTC	CAITGSQASDEQYF	NA	TRBJ2-7	TRBV10-3	NA
TGTGCCAGCAGCGGTAGGGGTAGCAATCAGCCCCAGCATTTT	CASSGRGSNQPQHF	NA	TRBJ1-5	TRBV9	NA
TGTGCCAGCAGTCCGGGACTAGCGAGCTCCTACGAGCAGTACTTC	CASSPGLASSYEQYF	NA	TRBJ2-7	TRBV2	TRBD2
TGTGCCAGTAGAAGACTAGCGGGAGATGTCTACGAGCAGTACTTC	CASRRLAGDVYEQYF	NA	TRBJ2-7	TRBV19	TRBD2
TGTGCCAGTAGTATGGACAGGAGCAATCAGCCCCAGCATTTT	CASSMDRSNQPQHF	NA	TRBJ1-5	TRBV19	TRBD1
TGTGCCAGCAGCGTAGGCCCAGGGAACTATGGCTACACCTTC	CASSVGPGNYGYTF	once	TRBJ1-2	TRBV9	NA
TGTGCCAGCAGTGACCGACAGTACTACGAGCAGTACTTC	CASSDRQYYEQYF	NA	TRBJ2-7	TRBV6-1	NA
TGTGCCAGCAGTCAAAGACTAGCGGAGTACAATGAGCAGTTCTTC	CASSQRLAEYNEQFF	NA	TRBJ2-1	TRBV11-2	TRBD2
TGTGCCAGCAGCTTCAACGGCAGGGAGCTGTTTTTT	CASSFNGRELFF	NA	TRBJ2-2	TRBV11-2	NA